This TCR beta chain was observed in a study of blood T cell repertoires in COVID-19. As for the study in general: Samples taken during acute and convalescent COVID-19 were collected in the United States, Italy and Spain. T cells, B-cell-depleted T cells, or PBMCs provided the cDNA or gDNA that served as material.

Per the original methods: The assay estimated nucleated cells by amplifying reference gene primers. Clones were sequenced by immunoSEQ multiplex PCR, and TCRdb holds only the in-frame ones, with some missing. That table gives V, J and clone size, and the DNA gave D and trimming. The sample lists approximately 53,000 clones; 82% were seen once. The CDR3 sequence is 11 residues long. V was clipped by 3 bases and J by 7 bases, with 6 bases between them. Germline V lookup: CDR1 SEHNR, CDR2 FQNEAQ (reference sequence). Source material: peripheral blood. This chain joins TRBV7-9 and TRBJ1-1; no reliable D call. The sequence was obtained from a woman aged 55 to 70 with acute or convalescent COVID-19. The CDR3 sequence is CASSLRVEAFF. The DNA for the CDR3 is TGTGCCAGCAGCTTGAGGGTTGAAGCTTTCTTT. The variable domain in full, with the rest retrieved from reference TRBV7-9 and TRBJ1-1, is DTGVSQNPRHKITKRGQNVTFRCDPISEHNRLYWYRQTLGQGPEFLTYFQNEAQLEKSRLLSDRFSAERPKGSFSTLEIQRTEQGDSAMYLCASSLRVEAFFGQGTRLTVV.